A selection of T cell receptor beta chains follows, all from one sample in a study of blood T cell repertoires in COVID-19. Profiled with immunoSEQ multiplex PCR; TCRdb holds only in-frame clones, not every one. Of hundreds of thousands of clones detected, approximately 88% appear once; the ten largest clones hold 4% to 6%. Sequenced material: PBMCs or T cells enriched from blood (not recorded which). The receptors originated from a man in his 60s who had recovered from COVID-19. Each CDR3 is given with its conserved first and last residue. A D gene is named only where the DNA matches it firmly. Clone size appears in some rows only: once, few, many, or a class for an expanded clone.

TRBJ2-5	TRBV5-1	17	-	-	TGCGCCAGCAGCTCCTCGACAGGTCTGAGCGCTCAAGAGACCCAGTACTTC	CASSSSTGLSAQETQYF
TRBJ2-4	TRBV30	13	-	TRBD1	TGTGCCTGGGACGGACAGGGAGTAAACATTCAGTACTTC	CAWDGQGVNIQYF
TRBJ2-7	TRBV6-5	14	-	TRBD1	TGTGCCAGCAGTCCCTGGACAGGGGGCTACGAGCAGTACTTC	CASSPWTGGYEQYF
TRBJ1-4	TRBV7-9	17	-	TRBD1	TGTGCCAGCAGCGTAACCGGGACAGGGTACACTAATGAAAAACTGTTTTTT	CASSVTGTGYTNEKLFF
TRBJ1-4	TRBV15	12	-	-	TGTGCCACCGGCCCGGGGAATGAAAAACTGTTTTTT	CATGPGNEKLFF
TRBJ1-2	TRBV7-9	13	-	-	TGTGCCAGCAGCTTAGAGCGGGTCTATGGCTACACCTTC	CASSLERVYGYTF
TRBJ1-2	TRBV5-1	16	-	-	TGCGCCAGCAGCTTGGGGCCCGAAATACTAAACTATGGCTACACCTTC	CASSLGPEILNYGYTF
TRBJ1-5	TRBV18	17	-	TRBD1	TGTGCCAGCTCACCACTGGGACAGGGTTTAGGCAATCAGCCCCAGCATTTT	CASSPLGQGLGNQPQHF
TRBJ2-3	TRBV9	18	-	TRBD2	TGTGCCAGTAGTATCAACCGACTAGCGGGAGGATTCACAGATACGCAGTATTTT	CASSINRLAGGFTDTQYF
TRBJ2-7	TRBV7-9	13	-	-	TGTGCCAGCTTCGAGGACAGCTCCTACGAGCAGTACTTC	CASFEDSSYEQYF
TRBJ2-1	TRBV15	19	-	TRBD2	TGTGCCACCAGCAGAGATTTGCCTAGAAGGACTAGCGGGTACAATGAGCAGTTCTTC	CATSRDLPRRTSGYNEQFF
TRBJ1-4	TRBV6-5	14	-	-	TGTGCCAGCAGTCCGAAGGGGCTTAATGAAAAACTGTTTTTT	CASSPKGLNEKLFF
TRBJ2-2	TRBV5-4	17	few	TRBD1	TGTGCCAGCAGCTTGGCCTTTGGACAGGGGGCGGCCGGGGAGCTGTTTTTT	CASSLAFGQGAAGELFF
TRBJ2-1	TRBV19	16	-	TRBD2	TGTGCCAGTAGTACACTAGCGGGAGGACCACCGAGTGAGCAGTTCTTC	CASSTLAGGPPSEQFF
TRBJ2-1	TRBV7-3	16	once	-	TGTGCCAGCAGCTCGGGACATAGGAGCTCCTACAATGAGCAGTTCTTC	CASSSGHRSSYNEQFF
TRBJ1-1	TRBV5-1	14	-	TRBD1	TGCGCCAGCAGCCTTGGACAGGGTTATACTGAAGCTTTCTTT	CASSLGQGYTEAFF
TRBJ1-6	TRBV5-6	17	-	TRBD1	TGTGCCAGCAGCTCCGCGGGACAGGGCCTGGGGTATTCACCCCTCCACTTT	CASSSAGQGLGYSPLHF
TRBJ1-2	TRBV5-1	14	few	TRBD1	TGCGCCAGCAGCTTGGGACAGGGGAACGGTGGCTACACCTTC	CASSLGQGNGGYTF
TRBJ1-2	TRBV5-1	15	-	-	TGCGCCAGCAGCTACTTAGACAGCTCTAACTATGGCTACACCTTC	CASSYLDSSNYGYTF
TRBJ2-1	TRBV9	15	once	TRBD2	TGTGCCAGCAGCCTTAAGACTAGCGGGACGGGTGAGCAGTTCTTC	CASSLKTSGTGEQFF
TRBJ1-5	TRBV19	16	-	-	TGTGCCAGTAGTCGTGGGGGCAGGGGTATGCATCAGCCCCAGCATTTT	CASSRGGRGMHQPQHF
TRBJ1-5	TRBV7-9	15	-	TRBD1	TGTGCCAGCAGCTATGGGACAGAAGGACACCAGCCCCAGCATTTT	CASSYGTEGHQPQHF
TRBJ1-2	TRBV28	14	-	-	TGTGCCAGCAGTTTGCAGGGGCCCCAGGTGGGCTACACCTTC	CASSLQGPQVGYTF
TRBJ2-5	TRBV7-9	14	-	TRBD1	TGTGCCAGCAGCTCGACAGGGGGGAAAGAGACCCAGTACTTC	CASSSTGGKETQYF
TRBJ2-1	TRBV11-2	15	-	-	TGTGCCAGCAACAAACTAGATCTTTGGGGCAATGAGCAGTTCTTC	CASNKLDLWGNEQFF
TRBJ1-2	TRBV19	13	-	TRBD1	TGTGCCAGTAGTACACAGGGGCCCTATGGCTACACCTTC	CASSTQGPYGYTF
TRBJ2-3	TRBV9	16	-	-	TGTGCCAGCAGCCCGACAGTGCAGGTTAGCACAGATACGCAGTATTTT	CASSPTVQVSTDTQYF
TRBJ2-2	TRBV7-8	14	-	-	TGTGCCAGCAGCCCACTGACGGAGACCGGGGAGCTGTTTTTT	CASSPLTETGELFF
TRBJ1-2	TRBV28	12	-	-	TGTGCCAGCAGCGCAAATCTATATGGCTACACCTTC	CASSANLYGYTF
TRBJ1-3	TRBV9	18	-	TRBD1	TGTGCCAGCAGCCCGCGAGGGGACAGGCGTGTCTCTGGAAACACCATATATTTT	CASSPRGDRRVSGNTIYF
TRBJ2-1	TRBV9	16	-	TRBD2	TGTGCCAGCAGCCCCGATAGCGGGAGGGTCTACAATGAGCAGTTCTTC	CASSPDSGRVYNEQFF
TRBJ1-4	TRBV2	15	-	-	TGTGCCAGCACTCTCGGTGGCGCGGGTAATGAAAAACTGTTTTTT	CASTLGGAGNEKLFF
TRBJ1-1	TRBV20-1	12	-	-	TGCAGTGCCAGTCGACAGACAACTGAAGCTTTCTTT	CSASRQTTEAFF
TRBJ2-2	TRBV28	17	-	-	TGTGCCAGCAGTTTATACAGGACAATGGTTAGCACCGGGGAGCTGTTTTTT	CASSLYRTMVSTGELFF
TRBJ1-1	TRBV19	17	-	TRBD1	TGTGCCAGTAGTTCCGACCCCCTCCGGGACAGGGGGACTGAAGCTTTCTTT	CASSSDPLRDRGTEAFF
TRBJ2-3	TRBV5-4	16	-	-	TGTGCCAGCAGCTTGGCCCTGGCGACTAGCACAGATACGCAGTATTTT	CASSLALATSTDTQYF
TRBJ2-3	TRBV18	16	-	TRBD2	TGTGCCAGCTCACCATCACTAGCGGGAGAGGGGGATACGCAGTATTTT	CASSPSLAGEGDTQYF
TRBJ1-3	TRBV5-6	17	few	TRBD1	TGTGCCAGCAGCTTCCTCACAGGGGAGGTCGGAAGAAACACCATATATTTT	CASSFLTGEVGRNTIYF
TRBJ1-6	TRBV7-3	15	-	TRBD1	TGTGCCAGCAGCCCGAGACAGGGGGCAGGTTCACCCCTCCACTTT	CASSPRQGAGSPLHF
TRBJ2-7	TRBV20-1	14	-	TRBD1	TGCAGTGCTAGTCTGGGACAGGTACCCTACGAGCAGTACTTC	CSASLGQVPYEQYF
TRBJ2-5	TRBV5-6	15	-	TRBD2	TGTGCCAGCAGCTTGGGTCTAGCGGGTCAAGAGACCCAGTACTTC	CASSLGLAGQETQYF
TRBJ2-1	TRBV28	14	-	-	TGTGCCAGCAGCAGTAGGGACTTTTACAATGAGCAGTTCTTC	CASSSRDFYNEQFF
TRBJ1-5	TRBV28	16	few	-	TGTGCCAGCAGTTTAACTCCAGACTATAGCAATCAGCCCCAGCATTTT	CASSLTPDYSNQPQHF
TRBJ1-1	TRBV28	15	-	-	TGTGCCAGCAGGTCATTTGGGACACTGAACACTGAAGCTTTCTTT	CASRSFGTLNTEAFF
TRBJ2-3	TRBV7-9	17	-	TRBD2	TGTGCCAGCAGCCGGACTAGCGGGAGAGCGAGCACAGATACGCAGTATTTT	CASSRTSGRASTDTQYF
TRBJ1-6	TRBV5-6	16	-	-	TGTGCCAGCACTAAAGGGAAGGGGGCCTATAATTCACCCCTCCACTTT	CASTKGKGAYNSPLHF
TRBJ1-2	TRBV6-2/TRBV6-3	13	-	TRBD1	TGTGCCAGCAGTCACGGACAGGGGTCTGGCTACACCTTC	CASSHGQGSGYTF
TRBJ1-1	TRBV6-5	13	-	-	TGTGCCAGTCAGGTGGAGGGGTACACTGAAGCTTTCTTT	CASQVEGYTEAFF
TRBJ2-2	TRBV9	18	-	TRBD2	TGTGCCAGCAGCGCAAGACCAGCGGGGGCACAGAACACCGGGGAGCTGTTTTTT	CASSARPAGAQNTGELFF
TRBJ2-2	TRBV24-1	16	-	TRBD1	TGTGCCACCAGTGATCCCGGGACAGGGGACACCGGGGAGCTGTTTTTT	CATSDPGTGDTGELFF
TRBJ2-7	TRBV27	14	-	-	TGTGCCAGCAGGGGGCAGGGGATAACTTACGAGCAGTACTTC	CASRGQGITYEQYF
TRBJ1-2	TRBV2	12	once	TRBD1	TGTGCCAGCAGTCCTACAGGGGAAGGCTACACCTTC	CASSPTGEGYTF
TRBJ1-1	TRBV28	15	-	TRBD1	TGTGCCAGCAGTTTAATACAGGGGGCGGGCACTGAAGCTTTCTTT	CASSLIQGAGTEAFF
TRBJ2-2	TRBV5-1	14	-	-	TGCGCCAGCCACCAACAGGGTAGCACCGGGGAGCTGTTTTTT	CASHQQGSTGELFF
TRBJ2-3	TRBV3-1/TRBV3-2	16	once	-	TGTGCCAGCAGTAATCCTCGGCTAGCAGAGACAGATACGCAGTATTTT	CASSNPRLAETDTQYF
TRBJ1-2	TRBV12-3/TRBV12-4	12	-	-	TGTGCCAGCAGTTTAAGGGGCGACGGCTACACCTTC	CASSLRGDGYTF
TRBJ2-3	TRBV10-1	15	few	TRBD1	TGCGCCAGCAGTGAGTCGGGACAGGGGGTAGATACGCAGTATTTT	CASSESGQGVDTQYF
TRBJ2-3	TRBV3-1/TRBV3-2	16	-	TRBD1	TGTGCCAGCAGCCAAGCCGGGACAGGGACCGAAGATACGCAGTATTTT	CASSQAGTGTEDTQYF
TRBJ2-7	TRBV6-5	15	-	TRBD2	TGTGCCAGCAGTTCCACGACTAGCGGGAGTTACGAGCAGTACTTC	CASSSTTSGSYEQYF
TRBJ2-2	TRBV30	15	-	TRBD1	TGTGCCTGGAGGGCCGGGACAGCGAACACCGGGGAGCTGTTTTTT	CAWRAGTANTGELFF